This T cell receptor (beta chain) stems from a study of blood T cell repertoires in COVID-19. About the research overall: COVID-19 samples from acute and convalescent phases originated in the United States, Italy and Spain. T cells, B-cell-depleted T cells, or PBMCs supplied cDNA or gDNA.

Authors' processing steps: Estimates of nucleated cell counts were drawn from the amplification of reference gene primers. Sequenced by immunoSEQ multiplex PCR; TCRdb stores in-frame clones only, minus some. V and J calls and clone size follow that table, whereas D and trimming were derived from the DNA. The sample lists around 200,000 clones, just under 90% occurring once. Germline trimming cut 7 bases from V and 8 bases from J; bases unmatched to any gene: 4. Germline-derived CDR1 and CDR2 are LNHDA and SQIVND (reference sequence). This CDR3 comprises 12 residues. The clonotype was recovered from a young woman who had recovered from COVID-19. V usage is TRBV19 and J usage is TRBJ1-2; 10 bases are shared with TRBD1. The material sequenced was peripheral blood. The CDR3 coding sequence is TGTGCCAGTACCGGGACAGGGGTCGGCTACACCTTC. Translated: CASTGTGVGYTF.